The T cell receptor (beta chain) described here comes from a study of regulatory T cells in long-lasting Graves disease. This clonotype has at least ten counts. The time point was: newly diagnosed GD, antithyroid drugs for less than 3 months. The TCR library was prepared using RNA isolated from PBMCs. Arm-PCR of CDR3 regions with iRepertoire HTBI primers generated TCR beta libraries. TCRdb itself ran the multiplex PCR reads through MiXCR, one entry per CDR3 protein. Of some 340,000 distinct CDR3 sequences in the sample, about 12% were seen once. There are 15 residues in the CDR3. Trimming removed 6 bases at V and 12 bases at J, with 27 bases between. Per germline, CDR1 MDHEN and CDR2 SYDVKM. This sample was also put to use in a study of T cells in Graves' hyperthyroidism and ophthalmopathy.

This chain links TRBV28 with TRBJ2-7, with a weak D call TRBD1 (6 bases). The sample consisted of peripheral blood mononuclear cells (PBMCs), taken at new diagnosis, from a patient treated with antithyroid drugs. The clonotype comes from a woman under 30 with Graves disease. CDR3 region: CASSFGLDSGRYGYF. In DNA form, the CDR3 reads TGTGCCAGCAGCTTTGGTCTGGACAGCGGCAGGTATGGGTACTTC.